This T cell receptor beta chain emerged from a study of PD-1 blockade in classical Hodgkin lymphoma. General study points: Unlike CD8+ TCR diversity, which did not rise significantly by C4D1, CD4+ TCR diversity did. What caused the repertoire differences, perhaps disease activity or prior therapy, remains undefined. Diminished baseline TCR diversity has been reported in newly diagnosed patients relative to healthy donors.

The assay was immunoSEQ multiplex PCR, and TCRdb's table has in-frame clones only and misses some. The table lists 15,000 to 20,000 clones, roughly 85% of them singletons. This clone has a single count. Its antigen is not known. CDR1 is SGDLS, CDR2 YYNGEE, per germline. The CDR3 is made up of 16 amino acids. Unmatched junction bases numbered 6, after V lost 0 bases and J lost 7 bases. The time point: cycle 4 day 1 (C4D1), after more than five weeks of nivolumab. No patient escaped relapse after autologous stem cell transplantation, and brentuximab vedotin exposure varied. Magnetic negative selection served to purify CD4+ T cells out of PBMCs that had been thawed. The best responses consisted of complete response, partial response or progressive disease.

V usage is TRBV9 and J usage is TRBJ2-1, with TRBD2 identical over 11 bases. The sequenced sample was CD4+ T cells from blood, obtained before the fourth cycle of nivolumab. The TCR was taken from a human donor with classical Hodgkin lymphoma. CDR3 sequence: CASSVGSSGRGNEQFF. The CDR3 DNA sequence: TGTGCCAGCAGCGTAGGGAGTAGCGGGAGGGGTAATGAGCAGTTCTTC.